The next 28 T cell receptor beta chains were all read from a single sample in a study of blood T cell repertoires in COVID-19. Generated by immunoSEQ multiplex PCR, the TCRdb table keeps only in-frame clones and is missing some. The sample shows 150,000 to 200,000 clones, 80% to 85% of them seen only once. Sequencing input: peripheral blood. The receptors were gathered from a young woman with acute or convalescent COVID-19.

This chain links TRBV19 with TRBJ1-1, with 8 bases matching TRBD1. The CDR3 runs to 18 residues. Germline-derived CDR1 and CDR2 are LNHDA and SQIVND (reference sequence). V lost 6 bases and J lost 1; bases outside the gene matches: 16. CDR3 coding DNA: TGTGCCAGTAGGGATGGTTTAGGGGGACAGGACCCGAACACTGAAGCTTTCTTT. It translates to CASRDGLGGQDPNTEAFF.

This clone was seen once. The J gene is TRBJ1-2, the V gene TRBV12-3 or TRBV12-4; D is unresolved. V shed 6 bases and J shed 4 bases, with 12 bases lying between them. The CDR3 covers 13 residues. The CDR3 DNA follows: TGTGCCAGCAGCCGCGACACAGTCTATGGCTACACCTTC. It translates to CASSRDTVYGYTF.

The gene calls are TRBV7-9 and TRBJ2-4, with a tentative D call TRBD1 (6 bases). V lost 4 bases and J 9 bases, leaving 13 bases between the germline ends. Germline CDR1 and CDR2: SEHNR and FQNEAQ (reference sequence). This CDR3 is 13 amino acids long. CDR3 nucleotides: TGTGCCAGCAGCTCAGGACAGTATGCCATTCAGTACTTC. It encodes CASSSGQYAIQYF.

The chain joins TRBV2 to TRBJ2-7; TRBD1 might be the D (5 bases). Trimming left V 11 bases short and J 6 bases short, with 20 bases between. From germline, CDR1 is SNHLY and CDR2 FYNNEI. The CDR3 is 13 residues long. The CDR3 sequence is CASLAQGYGEQYF. The CDR3 DNA sequence: TGTGCCTCACTCGCCCAGGGTTACGGCGAGCAGTACTTC.

This clone was detected only a few times. This rearrangement joins TRBV6-5 to TRBJ2-7; 10 bases align to TRBD1. Germline V gene lookup returns CDR1 MNHEY and CDR2 SVGAGI. CDR3 size: 15 residues. Unmatched junction bases numbered 12, after V lost 8 bases and J lost 5 bases. In DNA, the CDR3 is TGTGCCAGCCAGACAGCCGGGACAGGGGTCCACGAGCAGTACTTC. Encoded protein: CASQTAGTGVHEQYF.

The rearrangement uses TRBV6-5 and TRBJ1-1; a weak D match, TRBD1 (5 bases). Looked up from germline, CDR1 is MNHEY and CDR2 is SVGAGI. The germline V and J ends were trimmed by 6 bases and 8 bases, with 13 bases remaining between them. This CDR3 has 12 amino acids. CDR3 region: CASSHTGVEAFF. CDR3 coding DNA: TGTGCCAGCAGCCACACAGGTGTCGAAGCTTTCTTT.

The rearrangement links TRBV7-2 to TRBJ1-2; 9 nucleotides match TRBD1. Germline V lookup: CDR1 SGHTA, CDR2 FQGNSA. Unmatched junction bases numbered 3, after V lost 4 bases and J lost 3 bases. The CDR3 is 14 amino acids. The CDR3 protein is CASSSGTGHYGYTF. As DNA, the CDR3 is TGTGCCAGCAGCTCCGGGACAGGGCACTATGGCTACACCTTC.

For this clone: Additional DNA sequences in this sample encode the identical CDR3. The V call is TRBV30, the J call TRBJ1-5; TRBD1 matches at 8 bases. Trimming cost V 5 bases and J 7 bases; bases outside gene matches: 7. Germline V gives CDR1 GTSNPN, CDR2 SVGIG (reference sequence). The CDR3 loop spans 13 amino acids. CDR3 in amino acids: CAWGRQGSQPQHF. CDR3 sequence (DNA): TGTGCCTGGGGGCGACAGGGGTCCCAGCCCCAGCATTTT. Combining the CDR3 with reference TRBV30 and TRBJ1-5 gives the whole variable domain SQTIHQWPATLVQPVGSPLSLECTVEGTSNPNLYWYRQAAGRGLQLLFYSVGIGQISSEVPQNLSASRPQDRQFILSSKKLLLSDSGFYLCAWGRQGSQPQHFGDGTRLSIL.

The V call is TRBV7-8, the J call TRBJ2-1; TRBD1 agrees at 7 bases. The CDR3 has 15 amino acids. V was pared by 5 bases and J by 9 bases, with 13 bases of the junction left unmatched. The germline V gene encodes CDR1 SGHVS and CDR2 FQNEAQ. Here the CDR3 reads CASSHKTLRQGEQFF. In DNA form, the CDR3 reads TGTGCCAGCAGCCATAAAACCCTTCGACAGGGTGAGCAGTTCTTC.

The V and J genes are TRBV27 and TRBJ1-1; no definite D call. CDR1 and CDR2 from the germline V gene are MNHEY and SMNVEV (reference sequence). The V end was cut by 0 bases, the J end by 0 bases, with 17 bases between. The CDR3 loop spans 18 amino acids. CDR3 protein: CASSLSSGVGRMNTEAFF. The CDR3 nucleotides read TGTGCCAGCAGTTTATCCAGTGGTGTTGGCCGTATGAACACTGAAGCTTTCTTT.

The V and J genes are TRBV9 and TRBJ1-1; 7 bases match TRBD1. The CDR3 contains 15 residues. The V gene end was trimmed by 0 bases and the J gene end by 9 bases; junction bases not matched to a gene: 11. CDR1 SGDLS and CDR2 YYNGEE come from the germline V gene. The CDR3 DNA reads TGTGCCAGCAGCGTAGGGATAGGGCAGGGGGAGAAAGCTTTCTTT. Its protein product is CASSVGIGQGEKAFF.

The J gene is TRBJ1-2, the V gene TRBV19; D is unclear. The V end was cut by 9 bases, the J end by 3 bases, with 8 bases between. CDR1 and CDR2 from the germline V gene are LNHDA and SQIVND (reference sequence). This CDR3 has 11 amino acids. CDR3 coding DNA: TGTGCCAGCTTCGACTACTATGGCTACACCTTC. As protein: CASFDYYGYTF.

This rearrangement joins TRBV10-1 to TRBJ2-5; 8 bases align to TRBD2. With V trimmed by 2 bases and J by 4 bases, 3 bases remained unmatched. The CDR3 is 14 amino acids. Germline loops: CDR1 WNHNN, CDR2 SYGVQD (reference sequence). Here the CDR3 DNA reads TGCGCCAGCAGTGAGAGGGGACTAGGAGAGACCCAGTACTTC. The encoded protein is CASSERGLGETQYF.

The V gene is TRBV5-4, the J gene TRBJ2-3, with a weak D call TRBD2 (5 bases). Germline CDR1 is SGHNT and CDR2 is YYREEE (reference sequence). Trimming took 7 bases from V and 1 from J, leaving 10 bases between them. The CDR3 contains 13 residues. Written as DNA, the CDR3 is TGTGCCAGCCTTCTCGGGGGCACAGATACGCAGTATTTT. Its translation is CASLLGGTDTQYF.

This clone was counted only a few times. The chain couples TRBV5-8 to TRBJ1-5, with TRBD1 as a possible D gene (6 bases). With 8 bases removed from V and 2 bases from J, the gap between germline ends came to 23 bases. Germline V gives CDR1 SGHTS, CDR2 YDEGEE. The CDR3 extends over 17 amino acids. The CDR3 DNA follows: TGTGCCAGTTGGGGCCGTCGAGGGGGGGATGGCAATCAGCCCCAGCATTTT. This encodes CASWGRRGGDGNQPQHF.

The chain links TRBV27 to TRBJ1-5, with D possibly matching TRBD1 (5 bases). Trimming took off 5 bases at V and 0 bases at J, with 11 bases between the two ends. CDR1 and CDR2 (germline): MNHEY, SMNVEV (reference sequence). CDR3 length equals 15 residues. CDR3 coding DNA: TGTGCCAGCAGTGAGACAGTTTATAGCAATCAGCCCCAGCATTTT. Amino acid sequence: CASSETVYSNQPQHF.

This chain connects TRBV5-4 to TRBJ2-3; 7 positions match TRBD1. Germline values: CDR1 SGHNT, CDR2 YYREEE (reference sequence). The CDR3 consists of 15 residues. After removal of 0 bases from V and 2 bases from J, the junction contained 3 bases not matched to a gene. The CDR3 spells CASSLEGTATDTQYF. CDR3 sequence (DNA): TGTGCCAGCAGCTTGGAAGGGACAGCCACAGATACGCAGTATTTT.

This chain connects TRBV19 to TRBJ1-1; TRBD1 is a possible D gene (5 bases). This CDR3 contains 12 residues. The V gene lost 3 bases and the J gene lost 10 bases, with 12 bases spanning the gap. The germline gives CDR1 LNHDA, CDR2 SQIVND (reference sequence). Here the CDR3 DNA reads TGTGCCAGTAGTATGCCGGGGGGAGCAGCTTTCTTT. Translated: CASSMPGGAAFF.

J is TRBJ1-1 and V is TRBV19; 8 nucleotides line up with TRBD1. With V trimmed by 5 bases and J by 4 bases, 9 bases remained unmatched. The CDR3 is made up of 15 amino acids. CDR1 is LNHDA and CDR2 is SQIVND in the germline V gene (reference sequence). The CDR3 spells CASSDRRGPGTEAFF. CDR3 nucleotide sequence: TGTGCCAGTAGTGATCGCAGGGGGCCTGGCACTGAAGCTTTCTTT.

The chain links TRBV7-9 to TRBJ1-2, with D possibly TRBD1 on 6 matching bases. V lost 0 bases, J lost 5 bases, and 13 bases lay in between. The germline V gene encodes CDR1 SEHNR and CDR2 FQNEAQ (reference sequence). The CDR3 is made up of 15 amino acids. CDR3 DNA: TGTGCCAGCAGCTTAGCGCTCGGACAGACTTATGGCTACACCTTC. This codes for CASSLALGQTYGYTF.

The chain carries TRBV3-1 (or the pseudogene TRBV3-2) and TRBJ2-7; D gene unclear. The ends were cut back, 0 bases at V and 0 bases at J, with 6 bases in the middle. The germline gives CDR1 LGHDT, CDR2 YNNKEL (reference sequence). The CDR3 is 14 amino acids. CDR3 in amino acids: CASSQEYSSYEQYF. CDR3 in DNA: TGTGCCAGCAGCCAAGAATACAGCTCCTACGAGCAGTACTTC.

This clone was picked up one time. The chain carries TRBV2 and TRBJ1-2, with D possibly matching TRBD1 (6 bases). CDR1 SNHLY and CDR2 FYNNEI come from the germline V gene. Trimming removed 10 bases at V and 6 bases at J, with 21 bases between. The CDR3 spans 14 residues. The chain's CDR3 is CAIRRTVAPDGYTF. Here the CDR3 DNA reads TGTGCCATCCGAAGGACAGTCGCCCCGGATGGCTACACCTTC.

This rearrangement joins TRBV28 to TRBJ2-5, with TRBD1 matching 7 bases. The V segment lost 5 bases and the J segment 1 base; nucleotides outside the gene matches: 7. The V gene's germline CDR1 is MDHEN and CDR2 SYDVKM. The CDR3 runs to 15 residues. In nucleotides, the CDR3 is TGTGCCAGCAGTGGGGGACAGCCATTCCAAGAGACCCAGTACTTC. This codes for CASSGGQPFQETQYF.

The rearrangement joins TRBV7-8 to TRBJ1-1, with D possibly being TRBD1 (5 bases). Trimming took off 7 bases at V and 5 bases at J, with 20 bases between the two ends. Germline assignment: CDR1 SGHVS and CDR2 FQNEAQ. The CDR3 loop spans 15 amino acids. The CDR3 protein is CASTPVRWQGTEAFF. Written as DNA, the CDR3 is TGTGCCAGCACCCCCGTGAGGTGGCAGGGAACTGAAGCTTTCTTT.

The V call is TRBV2, the J call TRBJ2-6, with 8 bases fitting TRBD1. The CDR3 consists of 15 residues. Trimming took 6 bases from V and 4 from J; bases not matched to a gene: 5. Germline CDR1 reads SNHLY; CDR2 reads FYNNEI. This CDR3 reads CASRGQVSGANVLTF. Written as DNA, the CDR3 is TGTGCCAGCAGGGGACAGGTATCCGGGGCCAACGTCCTGACTTTC.

The chain uses TRBV27 and TRBJ2-7; possible D gene TRBD2, 5 bases. The germline V gene has CDR1 MNHEY and CDR2 SMNVEV (reference sequence). The CDR3 is 15 residues long. V lost 5 bases and J 4 bases, leaving 18 bases between the germline ends. CDR3 DNA sequence: TGTGCCAGCAGTCCGCTCGGGGAAGTTATATACGAGCAGTACTTC. This gives the protein CASSPLGEVIYEQYF.

As regards this clone: The junction does not match germline at one end; this may be a read error. V gene TRBV14 combines with J gene TRBJ2-1, with D uncertain. Germline CDR1 and CDR2: SGHDN and FVKESK. The CDR3 sequence is 13 residues long. The CDR3 bases are TGTGCCAGCAGCCAAGCGAGGCACGGTGAGGAGTTCTTC. This sequence encodes CASSQARHGEEFF.

The genes are TRBV19 and TRBJ2-1; maybe TRBD2 (7 bases). This CDR3 has 16 residues. Trimming stripped 0 bases from V and 7 bases from J, with 16 bases between. Germline V lookup: CDR1 LNHDA, CDR2 SQIVND (reference sequence). The CDR3 region has the DNA TGTGCCAGTAGTATAGAAAGGGGGGGGTTTGGGAATGAGCAGTTCTTC. It specifies CASSIERGGFGNEQFF.